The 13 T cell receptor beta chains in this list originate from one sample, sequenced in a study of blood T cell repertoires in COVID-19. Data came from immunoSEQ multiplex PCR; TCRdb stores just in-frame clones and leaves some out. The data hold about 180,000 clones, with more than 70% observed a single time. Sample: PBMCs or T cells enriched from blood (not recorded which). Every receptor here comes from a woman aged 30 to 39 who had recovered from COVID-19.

Here the CDR3 DNA reads TGCAGCGTATGGGGGGAAGGGGCCCGAGAGACCCAGTACTTC. Translating it yields CSVWGEGARETQYF. J is TRBJ2-5 and V is TRBV29-1; the D gene is possibly TRBD2 (6 bases). Germline lookup yields CDR1 SQVTM and CDR2 ANQGSEA. V shed 6 bases and J shed 4 bases, with 18 bases lying between them. The CDR3 is made up of 14 amino acids.

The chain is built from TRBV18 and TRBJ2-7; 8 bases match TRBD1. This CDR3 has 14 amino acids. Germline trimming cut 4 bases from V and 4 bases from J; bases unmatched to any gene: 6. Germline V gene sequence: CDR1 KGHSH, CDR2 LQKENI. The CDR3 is CASSQETGEYEQYF. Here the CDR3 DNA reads TGTGCCAGCTCACAAGAGACAGGGGAATACGAGCAGTACTTC.

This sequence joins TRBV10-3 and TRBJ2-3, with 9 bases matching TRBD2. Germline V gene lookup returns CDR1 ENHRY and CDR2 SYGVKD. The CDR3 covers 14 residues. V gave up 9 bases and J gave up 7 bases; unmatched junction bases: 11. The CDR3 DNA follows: TGTGCCATTGGACTAGCGCAAGAAGTCAATACGCAGTATTTT. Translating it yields CAIGLAQEVNTQYF.

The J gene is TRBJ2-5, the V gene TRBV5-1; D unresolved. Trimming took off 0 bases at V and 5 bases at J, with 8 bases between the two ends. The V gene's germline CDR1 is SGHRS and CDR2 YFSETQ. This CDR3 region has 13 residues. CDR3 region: CASSLERAETQYF. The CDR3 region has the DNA TGCGCCAGCAGCTTGGAACGCGCGGAGACCCAGTACTTC. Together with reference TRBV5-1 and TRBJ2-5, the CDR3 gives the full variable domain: KAGVTQTPRYLIKTRGQQVTLSCSPISGHRSVSWYQQTPGQGLQFLFEYFSETQRNKGNFPGRFSGRQFSNSRSEMNVSTLELGDSALYLCASSLERAETQYFGPGTRLLVL.

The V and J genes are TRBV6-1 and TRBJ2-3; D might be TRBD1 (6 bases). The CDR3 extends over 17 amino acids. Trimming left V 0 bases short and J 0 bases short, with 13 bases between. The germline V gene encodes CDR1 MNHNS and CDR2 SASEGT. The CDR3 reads CASSEAWTETSTDTQYF. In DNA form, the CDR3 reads TGTGCCAGCAGTGAAGCCTGGACAGAGACTAGCACAGATACGCAGTATTTT.

This chain's CDR3 is CAIRGGWGNLFAAFF. CDR3 sequence (DNA): TGTGCCATCAGGGGGGGTTGGGGAAATCTTTTCGCGGCTTTCTTT. The chain combines TRBV10-3 with TRBJ1-1, with D possibly TRBD1 on 5 matching bases. Germline V gene sequence: CDR1 ENHRY, CDR2 SYGVKD. Trimming cost V 6 bases and J 11 bases, with 25 bases left between them. There are 15 residues in the CDR3.

The CDR3 sequence: CSVEAFTGLAGTYNEQFF. As DNA, the CDR3 is TGCAGCGTTGAAGCCTTCACGGGACTAGCCGGGACCTACAATGAGCAGTTCTTC. The rearrangement joins TRBV29-1 to TRBJ2-1, with 9 bases lining up with TRBD2. Germline V CDR1 and CDR2: SQVTM, ANQGSEA. The CDR3 is 18 amino acids. The junction had 12 bases not matched to a gene; V was cut back by 1 base and J by 2 bases.

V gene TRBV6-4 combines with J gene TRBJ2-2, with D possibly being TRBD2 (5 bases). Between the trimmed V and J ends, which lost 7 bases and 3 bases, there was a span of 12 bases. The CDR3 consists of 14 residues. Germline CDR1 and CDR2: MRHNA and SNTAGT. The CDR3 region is CASKRGSDTGELFF. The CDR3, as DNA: TGTGCCAGCAAAAGAGGGAGTGACACCGGGGAGCTGTTTTTT.

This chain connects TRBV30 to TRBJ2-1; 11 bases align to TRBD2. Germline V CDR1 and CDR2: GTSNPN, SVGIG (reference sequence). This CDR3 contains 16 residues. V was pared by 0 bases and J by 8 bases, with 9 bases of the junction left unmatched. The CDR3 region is CAWSVIGLAGGDEQFF. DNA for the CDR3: TGTGCCTGGAGTGTAATTGGTCTAGCGGGAGGCGATGAGCAGTTCTTC. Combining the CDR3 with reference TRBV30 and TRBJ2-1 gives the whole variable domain SQTIHQWPATLVQPVGSPLSLECTVEGTSNPNLYWYRQAAGRGLQLLFYSVGIGQISSEVPQNLSASRPQDRQFILSSKKLLLSDSGFYLCAWSVIGLAGGDEQFFGPGTRLTVL.

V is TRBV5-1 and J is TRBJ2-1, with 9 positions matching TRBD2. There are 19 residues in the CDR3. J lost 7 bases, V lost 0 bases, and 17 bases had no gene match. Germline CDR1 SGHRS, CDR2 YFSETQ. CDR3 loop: CASSLGPPAAGGPGNEQFF. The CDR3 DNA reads TGCGCCAGCAGCTTGGGCCCCCCAGCGGCGGGAGGGCCGGGGAATGAGCAGTTCTTC.

In nucleotides, the CDR3 is TGCAGCGGAACCGGGACATTGTACAATGAGCAGTTCTTC. Residues: CSGTGTLYNEQFF. The gene calls are TRBV29-1 and TRBJ2-1, with a tentative D call TRBD1 (6 bases). V lost 7 bases to trimming and J lost 4 bases, with 14 bases between them. This CDR3 spans 13 amino acids. Germline CDR1 reads SQVTM; CDR2 reads ANQGSEA.

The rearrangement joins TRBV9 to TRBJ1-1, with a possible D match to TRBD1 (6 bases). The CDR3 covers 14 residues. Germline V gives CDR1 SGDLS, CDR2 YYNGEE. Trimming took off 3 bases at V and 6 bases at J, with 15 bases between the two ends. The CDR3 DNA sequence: TGTGCCAGCAGCGCTCGGACAGAAAGCCCTGAAGCTTTCTTT. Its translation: CASSARTESPEAFF.

The CDR3 protein is CASSLSTGTGTRSPLHF. Here the CDR3 DNA reads TGTGCCAGCAGTCTCTCCACCGGGACAGGGACTCGGTCACCCCTCCACTTT. The gene calls are TRBV28 and TRBJ1-6, with 9 bases lining up with TRBD1. V gave up 5 bases and J gave up 10 bases; unmatched junction bases: 15. The CDR3 totals 17 residues. Germline values: CDR1 MDHEN, CDR2 SYDVKM.